These 26 T cell receptor beta chains were all obtained from the same sample, sequenced in a study of T cell repertoires in cytomegalovirus infection. Using its own MiXCR run on the reads, TCRdb lists one record per CDR3 protein. The sample has more than 400,000 distinct CDR3 sequences; more than 20% are singletons. The sample consisted of PBMCs. The receptors here all came from a human donor in good health (CMV status not recorded). Some clones in this sample may be carry-over from other donors' samples.

This chain links TRBV7-9 with TRBJ1-2, with 11 bases matching TRBD1. Trimming removed 4 bases from V and 3 bases from J; junction bases left unmatched: 4. The CDR3 loop spans 15 amino acids. Germline loops: CDR1 SEHNR, CDR2 FQNEAQ (reference sequence). CDR3 bases: TGTGCCAGCAGCTCAGGGACAGGGGGGGACTATGGCTACACCTTC. This gives the protein CASSSGTGGDYGYTF.

The V gene is TRBV5-6, the J gene TRBJ2-7; possibly TRBD2 for D (6 bases). CDR3 length: 15 amino acids. Germline-derived CDR1 and CDR2 are SGHDT and YYEEEE. Trimming pared 3 bases from V and 5 bases from J, leaving 18 bases between. In DNA, the CDR3 is TGTGCCAGCAGCTCGAGTTGGGGGGTGAGTGACGAGCAGTACTTC. Translating it yields CASSSSWGVSDEQYF.

This clonotype has more than one count but fewer than ten. The chain combines TRBV10-3 with TRBJ2-2, with 7 bases identical to TRBD2. Germline V lookup: CDR1 ENHRY, CDR2 SYGVKD. The length of the CDR3 is 16 residues. V was pared by 4 bases and J by 7 bases, with 12 bases of the junction left unmatched. CDR3 nucleotides: TGTGCCATCAGTGGGAGCGGGATCACGCCCATCGGGGAGCTGTTTTTT. Translated: CAISGSGITPIGELFF.

Ten or more counts support this clonotype. The rearrangement joins TRBV7-6 to TRBJ1-6; TRBD1 matches at 7 bases. This CDR3 has 15 amino acids. Germline V CDR1 and CDR2: SGHVS, FNYEAQ. With 5 bases clipped from V and 7 bases from J, the junction kept 8 bases outside the gene matches. The CDR3 DNA sequence: TGTGCCAGCAGCCCATCGGGGACAGAGAATTCACCCCTCCACTTT. Its protein product is CASSPSGTENSPLHF.

This clonotype was counted between two and nine times. V and J are TRBV20-1 and TRBJ2-7; 9 nucleotides agree with TRBD1. Trimming took 5 bases from V and 3 from J; bases not matched to a gene: 8. Germline CDR1 is DFQATT and CDR2 is SNEGSKA (reference sequence). CDR3 length equals 14 residues. The CDR3 DNA reads as TGCAGTGCTCCACCGGGACAGGGACGCTACGAGCAGTACTTC. This translates into CSAPPGQGRYEQYF.

The rearrangement uses TRBV15 and TRBJ2-1; the match to TRBD1 covers 7 bases. Trimming at V came to 1 base and at J to 10 bases, leaving 16 bases not matched to a gene. This CDR3 is built from 17 residues. Germline CDR1 LNHNV, CDR2 YYDKDF (reference sequence). The CDR3 DNA is TGTGCCACCAGCAGAGGTGTCGGACAGGCGGAAAATTTGGAGCAGTTCTTC. Protein sequence: CATSRGVGQAENLEQFF.

This clonotype has only a few counts. The chain carries TRBV20-1 and TRBJ2-7, with 13 bases aligning to TRBD2. The V segment lost 1 base and the J segment 7 bases; nucleotides outside the gene matches: 7. Germline V gene lookup returns CDR1 DFQATT and CDR2 SNEGSKA (reference sequence). The CDR3 runs to 15 residues. The CDR3 DNA reads TGCAGTGCTAGAGCCGGACTAGCGGGAGTAGAAGAGCAGTACTTC. As protein: CSARAGLAGVEEQYF.

This chain connects TRBV7-3 to TRBJ2-2, with D tentatively TRBD1 (6 bases). The CDR3 is 14 amino acids. The V gene lost 5 bases and the J gene lost 1 base, with 8 bases spanning the gap. The germline CDR1 and CDR2 sequences are SGHTA and FQGTGA. The CDR3 protein is CASSEQGNTGELFF. CDR3 coding DNA: TGTGCCAGCAGCGAACAGGGGAACACCGGGGAGCTGTTTTTT.

This sequence joins TRBV28 and TRBJ2-5; 10 nucleotides line up with TRBD2. CDR1 and CDR2 from the germline V gene are MDHEN and SYDVKM. The CDR3 loop spans 14 amino acids. Trimming removed 5 bases from V and 7 bases from J; junction bases left unmatched: 7. The CDR3: CASSLLAGVGTQYF. The CDR3 region has the DNA TGTGCCAGCAGTCTCCTAGCGGGAGTAGGGACCCAGTACTTC.

This clonotype was counted between two and nine times. The gene calls are TRBV30 and TRBJ2-7; D might be TRBD1 (5 bases). The CDR3 consists of 13 residues. V lost 2 bases and J lost 3, with 11 bases in between. Germline V CDR1 and CDR2: GTSNPN, SVGIG (reference sequence). The CDR3 DNA follows: TGTGCCTGGAGTACCGGACACCTCTACGAGCAGTACTTC. As protein: CAWSTGHLYEQYF.

This clonotype was counted many times. The chain couples TRBV7-2 to TRBJ2-1, with 10 bases aligning to TRBD2. Germline V CDR1 and CDR2: SGHTA, FQGNSA. This CDR3 has 15 amino acids. The J segment lost 4 bases and the V segment lost 5 bases, leaving 5 bases of the junction unmatched. The CDR3 nucleotides read TGTGCCAGCAGCGCAGGACTAGCGGCTTACAATGAGCAGTTCTTC. Translated: CASSAGLAAYNEQFF. The whole variable domain, remainder taken from reference TRBV7-2 and TRBJ2-1, is GAGVSQSPSNKVTEKGKDVELRCDPISGHTALYWYRQSLGQGLEFLIYFQGNSAPDKSGLPSDRFSAERTGGSVSTLTIQRTQQEDSAVYLCASSAGLAAYNEQFFGPGTRLTVL.

This clonotype was detected only a few times. This chain connects TRBV12-3 or TRBV12-4 to TRBJ2-7; the match to TRBD2 covers 7 bases. V trimming: 0 bases; J trimming: 2 bases; junction bases outside the gene matches: 7. The CDR3 runs to 16 residues. CDR3 in amino acids: CASSLAPRLATYEQYF. The DNA for the CDR3 is TGTGCCAGCAGTTTAGCCCCCCGACTAGCAACCTACGAGCAGTACTTC.

This clonotype was detected once. The chain employs TRBV20-1 and TRBJ1-6; possible D gene TRBD1, 5 bases. This CDR3 spans 14 amino acids. Trimming pared 7 bases from V and 6 bases from J, leaving 16 bases between. CDR1 DFQATT and CDR2 SNEGSKA come from the germline V gene (reference sequence). CDR3 loop: CSVSPGEFNSPLHF. In nucleotides, the CDR3 is TGCAGTGTTAGCCCGGGGGAATTTAATTCACCCCTCCACTTT.

Ten or more counts support this clonotype. The chain links TRBV19 to TRBJ2-6; D perhaps matches TRBD2 (6 bases). V lost 10 bases and J 9 bases, leaving 16 bases between the germline ends. The CDR3 is 13 residues long. Germline CDR1 and CDR2: LNHDA and SQIVND (reference sequence). The DNA of the CDR3 is TGTGCCACCTCCGGGACTTCTGTCAACGTCCTGACTTTC. This codes for CATSGTSVNVLTF.

V gene TRBV20-1 combines with J gene TRBJ2-5; 9 bases line up with TRBD2. The germline gives CDR1 DFQATT, CDR2 SNEGSKA (reference sequence). There are 16 residues in the CDR3. Germline trimming cut 4 bases from V and 5 bases from J; bases unmatched to any gene: 14. The CDR3 DNA follows: TGCAGTGCTACCGGACTAGCGTCGAAGGTGGGGGAGACCCAGTACTTC. Translation: CSATGLASKVGETQYF.

The chain links TRBV6-5 to TRBJ2-2; D gene uncertain. Per the germline V gene, CDR1 is MNHEY and CDR2 is SVGAGI. CDR3 length: 13 amino acids. Deletions cut 2 bases from V and 4 bases from J, with 5 bases between. DNA of the CDR3: TGTGCCAGCAGTTACCCTCCCACCGGGGAGCTGTTTTTT. Its translation: CASSYPPTGELFF.

This chain joins TRBV5-1 and TRBJ2-1; 10 positions agree with TRBD2. V shed 4 bases, J shed 4 bases, and the junction held 5 bases outside the gene matches. CDR3 length equals 15 residues. CDR1 SGHRS and CDR2 YFSETQ come from the germline V gene. The CDR3 protein is CASSKLAGRYNEQFF. The CDR3 nucleotides read TGCGCCAGCAGCAAACTAGCGGGACGTTACAATGAGCAGTTCTTC.

At least ten counts were recorded for this clonotype. The genes are TRBV7-2 and TRBJ1-2; D unclear. Per the germline V gene, CDR1 is SGHTA and CDR2 is FQGNSA. Between the trimmed V and J ends, which lost 5 bases and 2 bases, there was a span of 15 bases. CDR3 length: 15 residues. CDR3 loop: CASSHWTEENYGYTF. CDR3 in DNA: TGTGCCAGCAGCCACTGGACTGAGGAAAACTATGGCTACACCTTC.

The chain joins TRBV5-1 to TRBJ1-2; D ambiguous. CDR3 length equals 14 residues. Looked up from germline, CDR1 is SGHRS and CDR2 is YFSETQ. The V and J ends lost 4 bases and 4 bases respectively, with 14 bases between them. The CDR3 region is CASSGSGPSYGYTF. CDR3 DNA: TGCGCCAGCAGCGGGAGTGGCCCGTCCTATGGCTACACCTTC.

As concerns this clonotype: The junction does not match germline at one end; this may be a read error. The chain is built from TRBV6-2 or TRBV6-3 and TRBJ1-2; weak D call: TRBD1 (5 bases). Germline CDR1 is MNHEY and CDR2 is SVGEGT. The CDR3 contains 14 residues. CDR3 loop: CARSYVRGFDGYTF. In nucleotides, the CDR3 is TGTGCCAGGAGTTACGTCCGGGGGTTTGATGGCTACACCTTC.

This clonotype has a handful of counts. The chain joins TRBV7-2 to TRBJ2-5; TRBD2 agrees at 12 bases. Germline V gives CDR1 SGHTA, CDR2 FQGNSA. The J segment lost 5 bases and the V segment lost 5 bases, leaving 6 bases of the junction unmatched. This CDR3 has 15 amino acids. This CDR3 reads CASSTRTSGGETQYF. CDR3 nucleotide sequence: TGTGCCAGCAGCACCAGAACTAGCGGGGGGGAGACCCAGTACTTC.

In its sample, this clonotype was seen a few times. The chain links TRBV9 to TRBJ2-2; D unclear. V was shortened by 0 bases and J by 7 bases, with 4 bases between the two germline ends. Germline V gives CDR1 SGDLS, CDR2 YYNGEE. This CDR3 is 12 amino acids long. The chain's CDR3 is CASSVEIGELFF. CDR3 DNA sequence: TGTGCCAGCAGCGTAGAAATCGGGGAGCTGTTTTTT.

This clonotype was counted many times. This chain connects TRBV7-2 to TRBJ2-7; D may be TRBD2 (6 bases). V dropped 2 bases and J dropped 2 bases, with 10 bases sitting between them. CDR3 length: 14 amino acids. Germline assignment: CDR1 SGHTA and CDR2 FQGNSA. CDR3 sequence (DNA): TGTGCCAGCAGCTTAAGTGGGGGGACCTACGAGCAGTACGTC. Its protein product is CASSLSGGTYEQYV.

This clonotype was found many times. The CDR3 coding sequence is TGTGCCAGCAGCCCTAGCGGGGCACCCACTGAAGCTTTCTTT. Translation gives CASSPSGAPTEAFF. V usage is TRBV7-2 and J usage is TRBJ1-1; D may be TRBD1 (5 bases). The germline CDR1 and CDR2 sequences are SGHTA and FQGNSA. The CDR3 spans 14 residues. Trimming stripped 5 bases from V and 4 bases from J, with 14 bases between.

V is TRBV20-1 and J is TRBJ2-3; D call uncertain. The CDR3 is made up of 16 amino acids. V lost 3 bases and J lost 2, with 18 bases in between. Per germline, CDR1 DFQATT and CDR2 SNEGSKA (reference sequence). The CDR3 sequence is CSASSSGLGYTDTQYF. The CDR3 bases are TGCAGTGCTAGCTCTAGTGGCTTGGGATACACAGATACGCAGTATTTT.

The table lists this clonotype with many counts. V gene TRBV5-4 combines with J gene TRBJ1-1; D ambiguous. Germline V gene sequence: CDR1 SGHNT, CDR2 YYREEE (reference sequence). CDR3 length equals 14 residues. V shed 0 bases and J shed 4 bases, with 10 bases lying between them. CDR3 nucleotide sequence: TGTGCCAGCAGCTTGGTGGTGGTCGGCACTGAAGCTTTCTTT. Its protein product is CASSLVVVGTEAFF.